The rows below give T cell receptor beta chains drawn from one sample of a study of CD8 T cells in ankylosing spondylitis. TCRdb itself ran the 5' RACE reads through MiXCR, one entry per CDR3 protein. The table lists about 220,000 distinct CDR3 sequences, 20% to 30% of them singletons. Sample: blood, either unsorted or a sorted T cell fraction (not recorded which). The source of these receptors is a male donor with ankylosing spondylitis or in good health (not recorded which). CDR3s include the opening cysteine and the closing phenylalanine or tryptophan. D genes are given only for firm matches. Not all rows give a size; the values are once, few, many and, for expanded clones, a class.

clone size	J gene	D gene	V gene	CDR3 DNA	CDR3 protein
many	TRBJ1-6	NA	TRBV7-2	TGTGCCAGCAGCTTAGTTCCTTTTAATTCACCCCTCCACTTT	CASSLVPFNSPLHF
NA	TRBJ2-1	NA	TRBV20-1	TGCAGTGCTAGAGCCCCGGAGGTGCAGTTCTTC	CSARAPEVQFF
many	TRBJ2-7	NA	TRBV7-2	TGTGCCAGCAGCAAGGGGACAAACTACGAGCAGTACTTC	CASSKGTNYEQYF
NA	TRBJ2-1	NA	TRBV5-5	TGTGCCACCCATCGCTCGAGGGGTGACAATGAGCAGTTCTTC	CATHRSRGDNEQFF
many	TRBJ1-4	NA	TRBV20-1	TGCAGTACCCGCCCTTCGCATCCAACTAATGAAAAACTGTTTTTT	CSTRPSHPTNEKLFF
NA	TRBJ1-1	TRBD1	TRBV12-3/TRBV12-4	TGTGCCAGCAGAGAGACAGGGCCGAACACTGAAGCTTTCTTT	CASRETGPNTEAFF
few	TRBJ2-5	NA	TRBV29-1	TGCAGCGTTGTAAGAGCCACGGCCGAGACCCAGTACTTC	CSVVRATAETQYF
many	TRBJ2-1	TRBD2	TRBV28	TGTGCCAGCAGGGGACTAGCGGGAGCCTACAATGAGCAGTTCTTC	CASRGLAGAYNEQFF
many	TRBJ2-1	NA	TRBV24-1	TGTGCCACCAGTGATGGGGGGGGCCCGGGATGGTTCAATGAGCAGTTCTTC	CATSDGGGPGWFNEQFF
many	TRBJ2-5	NA	TRBV5-1	TGCGCCAGCAGCTCCTCCCTAGGCTATGTTTTTGAGACCCAGTACTTC	CASSSSLGYVFETQYF
many	TRBJ2-7	TRBD1	TRBV20-1	TGCAGTGCTAGAAGGAGTTGGGTCCCGGGACAGGTGCACCACGAGCAGTACTTC	CSARRSWVPGQVHHEQYF
few	TRBJ1-4	NA	TRBV4-2	TGTGCCAGCAGCAAAAGGGACGGCGGAGGGGAAAAACTGTTTTTT	CASSKRDGGGEKLFF
many	TRBJ1-2	NA	TRBV12-3/TRBV12-4	TGTGCCAGCAGTTTAATCGATGGCAGCCCGAACTATGGCTACACCTTC	CASSLIDGSPNYGYTF
NA	TRBJ2-7	NA	TRBV12-3/TRBV12-4	TGTGCCAGCAGTTTCTGGCTTGGGCAGTACTTC	CASSFWLGQYF
few	TRBJ2-1	TRBD2	TRBV28	TGTGCCAGCAGTTCTAGCGGGAGGGCCTACAATGAGCAGTTCTTC	CASSSSGRAYNEQFF
NA	TRBJ1-1	NA	TRBV9	TGTGCCAGCAGCGTAGAACCGAGGGTGGCTGAAGCTTTCTTT	CASSVEPRVAEAFF
NA	TRBJ2-3	TRBD2	TRBV29-1	TGCAGCGTTGACCTAGCGGGATTAGATACGCAGTATTTT	CSVDLAGLDTQYF
many	TRBJ2-3	TRBD1	TRBV4-1	TGCGCCAGCAGCCAATCACCAACAGGGGGCACAGATACGCAGTATTTT	CASSQSPTGGTDTQYF
NA	TRBJ2-2	TRBD1	TRBV12-3/TRBV12-4	TGTGCCAGCAGTCCGACAGGGACCACCGGGGAGCTGTTTTTT	CASSPTGTTGELFF
few	TRBJ1-1	NA	TRBV20-1	TGCAGTGCTAAGAACAGGGTGAACACTGAAGCTTTCTTT	CSAKNRVNTEAFF
few	TRBJ2-5	NA	TRBV7-8	TGTGCCAGCAGCTTAGTTTTACTGAGGGGCAGCCAAGAGACCCAGTACTTC	CASSLVLLRGSQETQYF
few	TRBJ2-6	NA	TRBV5-1	TGCGCCAGCAGTAAAACGGATTCCTCTGGGGCCAACGTCCTGACTTTC	CASSKTDSSGANVLTF
NA	TRBJ2-3	NA	TRBV29-1	TGCAGCGCAGGAGACAGGCGGTACACAGATACGCAGTATTTT	CSAGDRRYTDTQYF
NA	TRBJ2-1	NA	TRBV7-2	TGTGCCAGCAGCCCGCCCCCTCACGATGAGCAGTTCTTC	CASSPPPHDEQFF
NA	TRBJ2-3	NA	TRBV20-1	TGCAGTGCTAGAGATATCGGGGTTACGCAGTATTTT	CSARDIGVTQYF
many	TRBJ2-7	TRBD2	TRBV5-4	TGTGCCAGCAGCTTGACTAGCGGGAGGGCCGAGCAGTACTTC	CASSLTSGRAEQYF
many	TRBJ1-5	NA	TRBV11-2	TGTGCCAGCAGCTTAGGGTCGCTGCAGGGAAGGCAGCCCCAGCATTTT	CASSLGSLQGRQPQHF
NA	TRBJ2-7	NA	TRBV29-1	TGCAGCGTTGTTCGGGAGACGTACGAGCAGTACTTC	CSVVRETYEQYF
many	TRBJ2-1	NA	TRBV5-5	TGTGCCAGCAGCTTAACAGAAGAGGAGCAGTTCTTC	CASSLTEEEQFF
many	TRBJ1-5	TRBD1	TRBV18	TGTGCCAGCTCACCCGACAGGGGGTCCCCAAATAATCAGCCCCAGCATTTT	CASSPDRGSPNNQPQHF
many	TRBJ1-4	NA	TRBV5-1	TGCGCCAGCAGCTTGAGGCTAGCCACTAATGAAAAACTGTTTTTT	CASSLRLATNEKLFF
many	TRBJ2-3	TRBD2	TRBV24-1	TGTGCCACCAGTGAAGCGGGAGAGATAGATACGCAGTATTTT	CATSEAGEIDTQYF
few	TRBJ2-3	TRBD2	TRBV20-1	TGCAGTGCCGCCGGGACTAGCGTCGGAACGCAGTATTTT	CSAAGTSVGTQYF
NA	TRBJ2-1	NA	TRBV5-1	TGCGCCAGCAGCACAATTCCCGGGAGCTCCTACAATGAGCAGTTCTTC	CASSTIPGSSYNEQFF
many	TRBJ2-7	TRBD1	TRBV4-2	TGTGCCAGCAGCCTTACCGGGACAGGGATAAGCGAGCAGTACTTC	CASSLTGTGISEQYF
many	TRBJ2-5	TRBD1	TRBV4-2	TGTGCCAGCAGCCCATGGGACAGGGGGCGGGAGACCCAGTACTTC	CASSPWDRGRETQYF
NA	TRBJ2-4	NA	TRBV20-1	TGCAGTGCTCCGCGGGTACGCGTAGCCAAAAACATTCAGTACTTC	CSAPRVRVAKNIQYF
NA	TRBJ1-1	NA	TRBV12-3/TRBV12-4	TGTGCCAGCAGTTTAGGGGGGGGCGGCCCGATGAACACTGAAGCTTTCTTT	CASSLGGGGPMNTEAFF
NA	TRBJ2-1	TRBD2	TRBV29-1	TGCAGCGTTGAAGCAGACGGGAGGTCCAATGAGCAGTTCTTC	CSVEADGRSNEQFF
NA	TRBJ1-5	NA	TRBV14	TGTGCCAGCAGCCAAGGCGGCCCGGGGAGTTCAAATCAGCCCCAGCATTTT	CASSQGGPGSSNQPQHF
NA	TRBJ1-1	TRBD1	TRBV20-1	TGCAGTGCTAGTCCGCAGGGGACAGTGAACACTGAAGCTTTCTTT	CSASPQGTVNTEAFF
few	TRBJ1-2	TRBD1	TRBV4-1	TGCGCCAGCAGCCAAGCAGACAGGGAAGTCAACGGCTACACCTTC	CASSQADREVNGYTF
NA	TRBJ2-1	NA	TRBV13	TGTGCCAGCAGCTCCATGAAGGGAGCGACACGCTCCTACAATGAGCAGTTCTTC	CASSSMKGATRSYNEQFF
many	TRBJ1-1	TRBD1	TRBV12-3/TRBV12-4	TGTGCCAGCAGTCCAGGGACAGGGCAGGGGAACACTGAAGCTTTCTTT	CASSPGTGQGNTEAFF
many	TRBJ2-2	TRBD1	TRBV20-1	TGCAGTGCTAGTCCGGGACAGGGATTGGCCGGGGAGCTGTTTTTT	CSASPGQGLAGELFF
many	TRBJ1-6	TRBD1	TRBV7-9	TGTGCCAGCAGCTGGGACAGGGGCGGCTCACCCCTCCACTTT	CASSWDRGGSPLHF
NA	TRBJ2-5	TRBD2	TRBV6-1	TGTGCCAGCAGAGTGGCGGGAGATTTGGGAAAGACCCAGTACTTC	CASRVAGDLGKTQYF
once	TRBJ2-7	NA	TRBV20-1	TGCAGTGCCGATTCCCCAGGGTTGAGCTCCTACGAGCAGTACTTC	CSADSPGLSSYEQYF